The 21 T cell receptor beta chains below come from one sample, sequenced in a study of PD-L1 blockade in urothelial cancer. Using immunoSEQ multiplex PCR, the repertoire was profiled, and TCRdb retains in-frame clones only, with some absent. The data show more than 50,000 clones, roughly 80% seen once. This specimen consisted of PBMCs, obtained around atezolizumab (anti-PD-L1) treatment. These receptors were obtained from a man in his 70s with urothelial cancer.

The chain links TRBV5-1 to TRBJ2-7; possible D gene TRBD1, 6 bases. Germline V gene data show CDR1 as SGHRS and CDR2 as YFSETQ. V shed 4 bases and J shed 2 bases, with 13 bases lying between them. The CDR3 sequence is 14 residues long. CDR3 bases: TGCGCCAGCAGCCCCGGACAGTATCCCTACGAGCAGTACTTC. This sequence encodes CASSPGQYPYEQYF.

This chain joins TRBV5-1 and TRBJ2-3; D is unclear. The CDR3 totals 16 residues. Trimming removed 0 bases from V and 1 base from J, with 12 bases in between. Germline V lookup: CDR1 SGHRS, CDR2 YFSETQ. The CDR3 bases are TGCGCCAGCAGCTTGGCGGGTCCGAGCGGCACAGATACGCAGTATTTT. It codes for CASSLAGPSGTDTQYF.

CDR3 DNA: TGTGCCAGCAGTTTTCAGGAGACAGGGTACACCGGGGAGCTGTTTTTT. Translating it yields CASSFQETGYTGELFF. The chain uses TRBV27 and TRBJ2-2, with 7 bases matching TRBD1. CDR1 is MNHEY, CDR2 SMNVEV, per germline (reference sequence). V shed 3 bases and J 3 bases; nucleotides not matched to a gene: 7. The CDR3 is 16 amino acids.

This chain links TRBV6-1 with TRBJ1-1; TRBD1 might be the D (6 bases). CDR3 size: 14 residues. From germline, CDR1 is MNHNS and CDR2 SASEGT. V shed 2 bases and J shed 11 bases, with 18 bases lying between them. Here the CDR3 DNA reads TGTGCCAGCAGTGAATTCCGACAGGCGCTAAGGGCTTTCTTT. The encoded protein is CASSEFRQALRAFF.

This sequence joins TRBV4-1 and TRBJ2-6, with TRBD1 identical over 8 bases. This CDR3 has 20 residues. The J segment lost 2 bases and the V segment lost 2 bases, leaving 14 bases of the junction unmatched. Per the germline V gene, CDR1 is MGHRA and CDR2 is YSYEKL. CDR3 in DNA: TGCGCCAGCAGCCAATCAAGTCGGACAGGGCTTGGGCCTGGGGCCAACGTCCTGACTTTC. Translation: CASSQSSRTGLGPGANVLTF.

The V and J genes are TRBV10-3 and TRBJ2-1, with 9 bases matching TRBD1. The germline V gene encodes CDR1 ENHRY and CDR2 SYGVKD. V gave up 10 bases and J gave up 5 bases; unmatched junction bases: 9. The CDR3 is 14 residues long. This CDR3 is CATRKGTGNNEQFF. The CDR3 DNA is TGTGCCACCAGGAAGGGGACAGGGAACAATGAGCAGTTCTTC.

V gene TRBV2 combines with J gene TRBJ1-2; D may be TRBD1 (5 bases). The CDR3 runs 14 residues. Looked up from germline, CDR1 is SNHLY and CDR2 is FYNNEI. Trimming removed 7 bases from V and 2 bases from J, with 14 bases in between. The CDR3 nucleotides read TGTGCCAGCACAGGGCAGGTTGGAAACTATGGCTACACCTTC. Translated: CASTGQVGNYGYTF.

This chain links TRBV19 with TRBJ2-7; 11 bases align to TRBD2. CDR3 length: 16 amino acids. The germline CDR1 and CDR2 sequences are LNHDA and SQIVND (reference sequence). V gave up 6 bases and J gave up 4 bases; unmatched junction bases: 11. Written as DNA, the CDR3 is TGTGCCAGTAGGGGGTCGGGACTAGCGGACCGATACGAGCAGTACTTC. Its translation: CASRGSGLADRYEQYF.

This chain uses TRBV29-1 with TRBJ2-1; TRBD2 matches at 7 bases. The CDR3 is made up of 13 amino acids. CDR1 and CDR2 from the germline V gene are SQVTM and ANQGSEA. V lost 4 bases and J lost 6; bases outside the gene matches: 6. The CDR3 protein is CSVGRLARNEQFF. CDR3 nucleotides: TGCAGCGTTGGGAGACTAGCACGCAATGAGCAGTTCTTC.

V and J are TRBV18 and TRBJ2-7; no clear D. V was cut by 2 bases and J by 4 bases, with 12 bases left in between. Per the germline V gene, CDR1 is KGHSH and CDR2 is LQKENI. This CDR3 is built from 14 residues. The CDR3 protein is CASSPASRSYEQYF. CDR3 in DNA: TGTGCCAGCTCACCAGCCTCGAGATCATACGAGCAGTACTTC. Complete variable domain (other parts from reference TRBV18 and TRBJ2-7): NAGVMQNPRHLVRRRGQEARLRCSPMKGHSHVYWYRQLPEEGLKFMVYLQKENIIDESGMPKERFSAEFPKEGPSILRIQQVVRGDSAAYFCASSPASRSYEQYFGPGTRLTVT.

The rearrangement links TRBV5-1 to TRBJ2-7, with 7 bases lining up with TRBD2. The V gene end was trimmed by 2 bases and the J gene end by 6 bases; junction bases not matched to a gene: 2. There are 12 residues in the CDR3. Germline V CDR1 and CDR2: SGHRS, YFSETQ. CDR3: CASSFWEGEQYF. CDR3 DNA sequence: TGCGCCAGCAGCTTTTGGGAGGGCGAGCAGTACTTC.

CDR3 in DNA: TGTGCCAGCTCACCATCCGGGAACACTGAAGCTTTCTTT. It specifies CASSPSGNTEAFF. The chain links TRBV18 to TRBJ1-1; D not certain. CDR3 length: 13 amino acids. Trimming took 2 bases from V and 1 from J, leaving 5 bases between them. Germline V CDR1 and CDR2: KGHSH, LQKENI.

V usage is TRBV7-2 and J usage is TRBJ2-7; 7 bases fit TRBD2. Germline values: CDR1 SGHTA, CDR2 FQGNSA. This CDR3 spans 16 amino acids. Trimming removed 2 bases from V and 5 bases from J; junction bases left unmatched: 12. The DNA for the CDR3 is TGTGCCAGCAGCTTACGTGGTGGGAGGGCCACGAACGAGCAGTACTTC. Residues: CASSLRGGRATNEQYF.

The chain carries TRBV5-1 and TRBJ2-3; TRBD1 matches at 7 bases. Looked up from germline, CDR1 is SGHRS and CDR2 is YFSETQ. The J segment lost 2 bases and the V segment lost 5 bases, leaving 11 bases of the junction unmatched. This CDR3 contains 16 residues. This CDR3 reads CASRSGQSKPTDTQYF. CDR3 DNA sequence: TGCGCCAGCAGATCGGGACAGTCCAAGCCCACAGATACGCAGTATTTT.

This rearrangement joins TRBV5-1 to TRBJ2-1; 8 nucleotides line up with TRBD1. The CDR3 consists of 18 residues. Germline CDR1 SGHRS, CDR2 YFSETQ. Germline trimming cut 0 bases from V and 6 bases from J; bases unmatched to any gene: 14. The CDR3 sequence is CASSLGRSPPTGANEQFF. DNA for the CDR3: TGCGCCAGCAGCTTGGGCCGTTCGCCCCCGACAGGGGCCAATGAGCAGTTCTTC.

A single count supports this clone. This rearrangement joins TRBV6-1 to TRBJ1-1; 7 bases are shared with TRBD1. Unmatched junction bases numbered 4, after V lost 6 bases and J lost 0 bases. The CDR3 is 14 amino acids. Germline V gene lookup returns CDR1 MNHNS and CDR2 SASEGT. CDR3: CASSYRGMNTEAFF. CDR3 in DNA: TGTGCCAGCAGCTACAGGGGCATGAACACTGAAGCTTTCTTT.

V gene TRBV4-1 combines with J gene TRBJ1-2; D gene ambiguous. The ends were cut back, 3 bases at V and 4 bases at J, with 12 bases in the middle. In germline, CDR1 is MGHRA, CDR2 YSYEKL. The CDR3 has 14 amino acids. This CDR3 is CASSQEDVGYGYTF. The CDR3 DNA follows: TGCGCCAGCAGCCAGGAGGACGTGGGCTATGGCTACACCTTC.

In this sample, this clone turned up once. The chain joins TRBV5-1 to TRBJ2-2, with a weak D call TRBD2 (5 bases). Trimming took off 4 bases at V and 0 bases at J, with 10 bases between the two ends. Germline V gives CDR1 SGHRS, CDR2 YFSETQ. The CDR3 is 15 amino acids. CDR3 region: CASSPGNSNTGELFF. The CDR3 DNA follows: TGCGCCAGCAGCCCGGGGAACTCGAACACCGGGGAGCTGTTTTTT.

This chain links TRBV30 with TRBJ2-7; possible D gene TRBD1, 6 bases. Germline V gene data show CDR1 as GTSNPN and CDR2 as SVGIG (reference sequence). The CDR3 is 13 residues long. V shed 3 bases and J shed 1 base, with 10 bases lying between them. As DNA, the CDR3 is TGTGCCTGGAGAGGGGGAGCATCCTACGAGCAGTACTTC. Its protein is CAWRGGASYEQYF.

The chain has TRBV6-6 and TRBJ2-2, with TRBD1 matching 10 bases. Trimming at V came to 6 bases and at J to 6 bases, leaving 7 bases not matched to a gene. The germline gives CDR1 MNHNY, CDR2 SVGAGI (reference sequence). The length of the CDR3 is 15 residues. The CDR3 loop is CASRLDRGHAGELFF. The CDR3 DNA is TGTGCCAGCAGACTCGACAGGGGGCATGCCGGGGAGCTGTTTTTT.

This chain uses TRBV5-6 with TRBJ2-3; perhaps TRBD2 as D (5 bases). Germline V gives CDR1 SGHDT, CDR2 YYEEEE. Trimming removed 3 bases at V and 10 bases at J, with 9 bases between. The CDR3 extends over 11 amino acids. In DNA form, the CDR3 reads TGTGCCAGCAGCTGGGGAGCTGCGCAGTATTTT. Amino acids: CASSWGAAQYF.